The next 32 T cell receptor beta chains were all read from a single sample in a study of beta chain features in type 1 diabetes. Broader study findings: Moderate yet significant TCRB CDR3 shortening was seen in Type 1 diabetes patients in all four CD4+ subsets.

These receptors' antigens are unknown. Expressed TCRB transcripts got sequenced, as all isolated RNA was reverse transcribed. Clones were sequenced by immunoSEQ multiplex PCR, and TCRdb holds only the in-frame ones, with some missing. This sample has about 260,000 clones; about 23% occur once, and the top ten carry around 0.013%. Sequencing was carried out using naive CD4+ T cells from blood. These receptors were obtained from a woman younger than 45 with type 1 diabetes.

The rearrangement uses TRBV2 and TRBJ2-5; 7 bases map to TRBD2. This CDR3 has 14 residues. Germline trimming cut 6 bases from V and 2 bases from J; bases unmatched to any gene: 6. Germline lookup yields CDR1 SNHLY and CDR2 FYNNEI. The CDR3 is CASRTSGVQETQYF. The CDR3 DNA follows: TGTGCCAGCAGAACAAGCGGGGTTCAAGAGACCCAGTACTTC. The full variable domain, rest sourced from reference TRBV2 and TRBJ2-5, is EPEVTQTPSHQVTQMGQEVILRCVPISNHLYFYWYRQILGQKVEFLVSFYNNEISEKSEIFDDQFSVERPDGSNFTLKIRSTKLEDSAMYFCASRTSGVQETQYFGPGTRLLVL.

This clone has only a few counts. V gene TRBV5-4 combines with J gene TRBJ2-1; 11 bases are a match to TRBD2. J lost 0 bases, V lost 0 bases, and 8 bases had no gene match. CDR3 length equals 19 residues. Looked up from germline, CDR1 is SGHNT and CDR2 is YYREEE (reference sequence). The chain's CDR3 is CASSLAKLAGVPSYNEQFF. CDR3 DNA: TGTGCCAGCAGCTTGGCCAAACTAGCGGGAGTTCCCTCCTACAATGAGCAGTTCTTC. Based on the CDR3 plus reference TRBV5-4 and TRBJ2-1, the full variable domain is ETGVTQSPTHLIKTRGQQVTLRCSSQSGHNTVSWYQQALGQGPQFIFQYYREEENGRGNFPPRFSGLQFPNYSSELNVNALELDDSALYLCASSLAKLAGVPSYNEQFFGPGTRLTVL.

The chain employs TRBV28 and TRBJ2-2, with 7 bases that match TRBD1. This CDR3 is 13 amino acids long. CDR1 MDHEN and CDR2 SYDVKM come from the germline V gene. With V trimmed by 5 bases and J by 4 bases, 1 base remained unmatched. The CDR3 region is CASSPGGTGELFF. The CDR3 nucleotides read TGTGCCAGCAGTCCAGGGGGCACCGGGGAGCTGTTTTTT.

The chain links TRBV14 to TRBJ1-1; D unresolved. Germline CDR1 is SGHDN and CDR2 is FVKESK. The CDR3 runs to 13 residues. The V and J ends lost 8 bases and 1 base respectively, with 11 bases between them. The CDR3, as DNA: TGTGCCAGCTCTTTACAGTCGAACACTGAAGCTTTCTTT. Its translation is CASSLQSNTEAFF.

The CDR3: CAWRTSGTDTQYF. The CDR3, as DNA: TGTGCCTGGAGGACTAGCGGCACAGATACGCAGTATTTT. This chain uses TRBV30 with TRBJ2-3; 8 positions agree with TRBD2. The CDR3 length is 13 residues. The germline CDR1 and CDR2 sequences are GTSNPN and SVGIG (reference sequence). The V segment lost 3 bases and the J segment 1 base; nucleotides outside the gene matches: 0. The entire variable domain, with the rest obtained from reference TRBV30 and TRBJ2-3, is as follows: SQTIHQWPATLVQPVGSPLSLECTVEGTSNPNLYWYRQAAGRGLQLLFYSVGIGQISSEVPQNLSASRPQDRQFILSSKKLLLSDSGFYLCAWRTSGTDTQYFGPGTRLTVL.

The DNA of the CDR3 is TGTGCCAGCAGGGACAGGAGCAATCAGCCCCAGCATTTT. Its translation: CASRDRSNQPQHF. This chain joins TRBV6-1 and TRBJ1-5; the match to TRBD1 covers 7 bases. This CDR3 is built from 13 residues. Germline-derived CDR1 and CDR2 are MNHNS and SASEGT. V lost 6 bases, J lost 1 base, and 0 bases stayed unmatched.

The CDR3 spells CASSEVAGHTDTQYF. The CDR3 nucleotides read TGTGCCAGCAGTGAGGTAGCGGGACACACAGATACGCAGTATTTT. The V call is TRBV6-1, the J call TRBJ2-3; 8 bases are shared with TRBD2. Germline trimming cut 3 bases from V and 2 bases from J; bases unmatched to any gene: 4. In germline, CDR1 is MNHNS, CDR2 SASEGT. The CDR3 covers 15 residues.

The rearrangement uses TRBV7-9 and TRBJ1-5; D is perhaps TRBD1 (6 bases). The V end lost 5 bases, the J end lost 6 bases, and 20 bases lay between the germline ends. The CDR3 runs to 16 residues. Germline assignment: CDR1 SEHNR and CDR2 FQNEAQ (reference sequence). CDR3 amino acids: CASSPQGGEVGQPQHF. The CDR3, as DNA: TGTGCCAGCAGCCCCCAAGGGGGAGAGGTCGGTCAGCCCCAGCATTTT.

This sequence joins TRBV29-1 and TRBJ2-2; D is perhaps TRBD2 (5 bases). Trimming stripped 4 bases from V and 1 base from J, with 10 bases between. Per germline, CDR1 SQVTM and CDR2 ANQGSEA. The CDR3 extends over 14 amino acids. CDR3 nucleotides: TGCAGCGTTGTCTTCCGGGAGAACACCGGGGAGCTGTTTTTT. Translation: CSVVFRENTGELFF.

This clone has a handful of counts. The CDR3 here is CASSGRGSSYNEQFF. In DNA, the CDR3 is TGTGCCAGCTCCGGGAGGGGGAGCTCCTACAATGAGCAGTTCTTC. The chain recombines TRBV18 with TRBJ2-1; 8 bases agree with TRBD2. The CDR3 loop spans 15 amino acids. Germline V gene sequence: CDR1 KGHSH, CDR2 LQKENI. V trimming: 6 bases; J trimming: 0 bases; junction bases outside the gene matches: 4.

This clone has just a few counts. The J gene is TRBJ2-1, the V gene TRBV7-9; D ambiguous. The CDR3 contains 12 residues. V lost 1 base, J lost 7 bases, and 5 bases lay in between. CDR1 and CDR2 (germline): SEHNR, FQNEAQ (reference sequence). This CDR3 is CASSLGANEQFF. The CDR3 region has the DNA TGTGCCAGCAGCTTAGGAGCGAATGAGCAGTTCTTC.

The chain uses TRBV20-1 and TRBJ2-7; D is possibly TRBD1 (5 bases). Trimming stripped 5 bases from V and 6 bases from J, with 11 bases between. This CDR3 has 11 amino acids. Germline V gene sequence: CDR1 DFQATT, CDR2 SNEGSKA (reference sequence). This chain's CDR3 is CSAWQGSEQYF. The CDR3 DNA follows: TGCAGTGCTTGGCAGGGTTCCGAGCAGTACTTC.

Only a few counts were recorded for this clone. V gene TRBV9 combines with J gene TRBJ1-5; 8 positions match TRBD1. The germline CDR1 and CDR2 sequences are SGDLS and YYNGEE. The CDR3 runs 14 residues. V shed 3 bases, J shed 3 bases, and the junction held 2 bases outside the gene matches. The DNA for the CDR3 is TGTGCCAGCAGCGGACAGGGGAACAATCAGCCCCAGCATTTT. This sequence encodes CASSGQGNNQPQHF.

This clone was seen only a few times. This sequence joins TRBV11-2 and TRBJ2-7; D remains unclear. Trimming took 0 bases from V and 4 from J, leaving 13 bases between them. This CDR3 has 15 amino acids. CDR1 SGHAT and CDR2 FQNNGV come from the germline V gene. CDR3 protein: CASSLDRQRRYEQYF. DNA of the CDR3: TGTGCCAGCAGCTTAGATCGCCAGCGTAGGTACGAGCAGTACTTC.

V usage is TRBV30 and J usage is TRBJ2-1; D is unclear. Between the trimmed V and J ends, which lost 2 bases and 8 bases, there was a span of 16 bases. CDR3 length: 14 amino acids. Germline lookup yields CDR1 GTSNPN and CDR2 SVGIG (reference sequence). The CDR3 reads CAWSPPEEGYEQFF. DNA of the CDR3: TGTGCCTGGAGTCCCCCTGAGGAAGGCTATGAGCAGTTCTTC.

This rearrangement joins TRBV4-1 to TRBJ1-2; 9 positions agree with TRBD1. V trimming: 3 bases; J trimming: 7 bases; junction bases outside the gene matches: 6. Germline CDR1 is MGHRA and CDR2 is YSYEKL. The CDR3 has 14 amino acids. CDR3 sequence: CASSHLQGASGYTF. The CDR3 nucleotides are TGCGCCAGCAGCCATTTACAGGGGGCCAGTGGCTACACCTTC.

This clone was picked up a small number of times. This chain links TRBV30 with TRBJ2-3; 10 nucleotides agree with TRBD1. Germline CDR1 is GTSNPN and CDR2 is SVGIG (reference sequence). This CDR3 spans 14 amino acids. V shed 2 bases and J 2 bases; nucleotides not matched to a gene: 1. The CDR3 sequence: CAWSRQGATDTQYF. CDR3 sequence (DNA): TGTGCCTGGAGTAGACAGGGGGCCACAGATACGCAGTATTTT.

Only a few counts were recorded for this clone. In DNA form, the CDR3 reads TGTGCCAGCAGCCCACAGAGGGTCTCCTACGAGCAGTACTTC. Protein product: CASSPQRVSYEQYF. The chain joins TRBV6-6 to TRBJ2-7, with TRBD2 as a possible D gene (5 bases). The V end was cut by 6 bases, the J end by 0 bases, with 12 bases between. This CDR3 region has 14 residues. The V gene's germline CDR1 is MNHNY and CDR2 SVGAGI (reference sequence).

The chain recombines TRBV7-9 with TRBJ2-3; tentative D call: TRBD1 (6 bases). Germline CDR1 is SEHNR and CDR2 is FQNEAQ (reference sequence). The CDR3 consists of 15 residues. V lost 5 bases and J lost 5, with 17 bases in between. The CDR3 DNA reads as TGTGCCAGCAGCCTTCGTCCAATGGACAGAGATACGCAGTATTTT. This codes for CASSLRPMDRDTQYF.

The chain carries TRBV4-1 and TRBJ1-3, with D unclear. V lost 1 base and J lost 0, with 10 bases in between. In germline, CDR1 is MGHRA, CDR2 YSYEKL. The CDR3 covers 16 residues. The CDR3 coding sequence is TGCGCCAGCAGCCAAGCCCCCTGGAGCTCTGGAAACACCATATATTTT. Protein sequence: CASSQAPWSSGNTIYF.

The V call is TRBV7-2, the J call TRBJ1-1, with a possible D match to TRBD1 (5 bases). The V gene lost 3 bases and the J gene lost 1 base, with 12 bases spanning the gap. Germline V gives CDR1 SGHTA, CDR2 FQGNSA. The CDR3 runs to 15 residues. The CDR3 spells CASSFRGGTNTEAFF. Here the CDR3 DNA reads TGTGCCAGCAGCTTCCGAGGAGGGACGAACACTGAAGCTTTCTTT.

The J gene is TRBJ2-3, the V gene TRBV7-9; 7 nucleotides match TRBD2. V was pared by 7 bases and J by 6 bases, with 19 bases of the junction left unmatched. Germline CDR1 reads SEHNR; CDR2 reads FQNEAQ (reference sequence). The CDR3 consists of 17 residues. The CDR3 region has the DNA TGTGCCAGCACCCCACCCGGAATAGCGGGCCGGGGGGATACGCAGTATTTT. Translated, it gives CASTPPGIAGRGDTQYF.

The chain uses TRBV27 and TRBJ2-1, with TRBD2 identical over 7 bases. CDR3 length: 15 residues. The germline CDR1 and CDR2 sequences are MNHEY and SMNVEV (reference sequence). Trimming removed 3 bases from V and 8 bases from J; junction bases left unmatched: 10. The CDR3 sequence is CASSFTPGGGYEQFF. In nucleotides, the CDR3 is TGTGCCAGCAGTTTTACCCCGGGAGGTGGCTATGAGCAGTTCTTC.

The table lists this clone with a few counts. This chain connects TRBV5-1 to TRBJ2-1, with 7 bases matching TRBD2. Per germline, CDR1 SGHRS and CDR2 YFSETQ. Trimming removed 4 bases from V and 6 bases from J; junction bases left unmatched: 4. CDR3 size: 13 residues. The CDR3 region is CASSLGTTNEQFF. Here the CDR3 DNA reads TGCGCCAGCAGCCTGGGGACTACCAATGAGCAGTTCTTC.

This clone has more than one count but fewer than ten. CDR3 protein: CASSRTGSSYNEQFF. The CDR3 DNA sequence: TGTGCCAGCAGCCGGACAGGGAGCTCCTACAATGAGCAGTTCTTC. The chain joins TRBV9 to TRBJ2-1; 8 bases map to TRBD1. This CDR3 has 15 amino acids. The V gene end was trimmed by 4 bases and the J gene end by 0 bases; junction bases not matched to a gene: 3. Germline V CDR1 and CDR2: SGDLS, YYNGEE. The full variable domain, in which reference TRBV9 and TRBJ2-1 provide the parts outside the CDR3, is DSGVTQTPKHLITATGQRVTLRCSPRSGDLSVYWYQQSLDQGLQFLIQYYNGEERAKGNILERFSAQQFPDLHSELNLSSLELGDSALYFCASSRTGSSYNEQFFGPGTRLTVL.

The chain joins TRBV29-1 to TRBJ2-1, with 7 positions matching TRBD1. CDR1 and CDR2 (germline): SQVTM, ANQGSEA. The CDR3 spans 15 residues. V lost 4 bases to trimming and J lost 0 bases; unmatched junction nucleotides: 6. The chain's CDR3 is CSVAVQGSSYNEQFF. The CDR3 nucleotides read TGCAGCGTTGCGGTACAGGGGAGCTCCTACAATGAGCAGTTCTTC.

This chain joins TRBV10-3 and TRBJ1-2; tentative D call: TRBD1 (6 bases). CDR3 length equals 14 residues. Germline lookup yields CDR1 ENHRY and CDR2 SYGVKD. Trimming stripped 11 bases from V and 8 bases from J, with 24 bases between. The CDR3: CAARLAGALEGYTF. The CDR3 region has the DNA TGTGCCGCCAGGTTGGCAGGGGCTTTGGAGGGCTACACCTTC.

This clone was seen a handful of times. The V call is TRBV9, the J call TRBJ2-5, with 14 bases that match TRBD2. The V and J ends lost 4 bases and 6 bases, in that order; junction bases with no gene match: 8. Per germline, CDR1 SGDLS and CDR2 YYNGEE. The length of the CDR3 is 16 residues. The CDR3 sequence is CASSTRLAGGPQTQYF. CDR3 DNA sequence: TGTGCCAGCAGCACGAGACTAGCGGGAGGGCCACAGACCCAGTACTTC.

This clone has a handful of counts. The V call is TRBV30, the J call TRBJ1-2; D possibly corresponds to TRBD1 (6 bases). This CDR3 is 15 amino acids long. In germline, CDR1 is GTSNPN, CDR2 SVGIG (reference sequence). The V and J ends lost 3 bases and 0 bases respectively, with 14 bases between them. CDR3 residues: CAWSDTGKANYGYTF. The CDR3 DNA reads TGTGCCTGGAGCGATACAGGGAAGGCTAACTATGGCTACACCTTC.

The chain carries TRBV11-3 and TRBJ2-7; 7 bases fit TRBD1. CDR1 and CDR2 (germline): SGHNT, YENEEA. V lost 2 bases, J lost 2 bases, and 9 bases stayed unmatched. The CDR3 totals 16 residues. CDR3 sequence (DNA): TGTGCCAGCAGCTTACGCCAAAACAGGGGAACCTACGAGCAGTACTTC. Translation: CASSLRQNRGTYEQYF.

This clone was detected only a few times. This chain links TRBV4-1 with TRBJ1-1, with 7 bases lining up with TRBD1. Germline V gene data show CDR1 as MGHRA and CDR2 as YSYEKL. V lost 4 bases to trimming and J lost 8 bases; unmatched junction nucleotides: 13. The CDR3 spans 15 residues. In nucleotides, the CDR3 is TGCGCCAGCAGCCCCCTTACCACCGGGACAGCGGAAGCTTTCTTT. The encoded protein is CASSPLTTGTAEAFF.

The rearrangement links TRBV4-1 to TRBJ2-7, with 11 nucleotides matching TRBD1. Trimming took 1 base from V and 4 from J; bases not matched to a gene: 3. From germline, CDR1 is MGHRA and CDR2 YSYEKL. This CDR3 has 15 residues. This CDR3 is CASSQVGTGGYEQYF. The CDR3 nucleotides read TGCGCCAGCAGCCAAGTGGGGACAGGGGGATACGAGCAGTACTTC.